This is a list of T cell receptor beta chains from one sample in a study of blood T cell repertoires in COVID-19. Profiling relied on immunoSEQ multiplex PCR, and the TCRdb table lists in-frame clones only, not all of them. The sample carries about 130,000 clones, 80% recorded once. The sequenced sample was peripheral blood. The receptors originated from a man aged 70 or older with acute or convalescent COVID-19. CDR3s include the opening cysteine and the closing phenylalanine or tryptophan. Fields, in order: D gene, V gene, clone size, J gene, CDR3 DNA, CDR3 protein. A D gene is named only where the DNA matches it firmly. Where a row states a size, it is once, few, many or the class of an expanded clone; other rows omit it.

TRBD2	TRBV7-8	few	TRBJ2-7	TGTGCCAGCAGCCGGGGGGGCTACGAGCAGTACTTC	CASSRGGYEQYF
.	TRBV6-1	.	TRBJ1-4	TGTGCCAGCAGTGTCTCAGGGATCGGTAAGGGTCCGGGTGAAAAACTGTTTTTT	CASSVSGIGKGPGEKLFF
.	TRBV5-8	.	TRBJ2-1	TGTGCCAGCAGCCTAGGGACTGTCTCCTACAATGAGCAGTTCTTC	CASSLGTVSYNEQFF
TRBD1	TRBV23-1	.	TRBJ2-6	TGCGCCAGCCGCAAAACTGGACAGGGTGTTGGGGCCAACGTCCTGACTTTC	CASRKTGQGVGANVLTF
.	TRBV6-6	.	TRBJ1-5	TGTGCCAGCACACAGGGTGTGGAGAATCAGCCCCAGCATTTT	CASTQGVENQPQHF
.	TRBV19	.	TRBJ1-2	TGTGCCAGTCGCCTCCCGCCGGACTATGGCTACACCTTC	CASRLPPDYGYTF
TRBD2	TRBV2	.	TRBJ2-7	TGTGCCAGCAGTCGGACTAGCCTAACACCCGATCCGTACTTC	CASSRTSLTPDPYF
.	TRBV10-2	.	TRBJ2-2	TGCGCCGGCACGGCAGGGGTGAACACCGGGGAGCTGTTTTTT	CAGTAGVNTGELFF
TRBD1	TRBV6-6	.	TRBJ1-2	TGTGCCAGCAGGGTCCCCGGGGACAGGCCGGACTATGGCTACACCTTC	CASRVPGDRPDYGYTF
TRBD1	TRBV5-1	.	TRBJ2-1	TGCGCCAGCAGTCGGGGACAGGGTGTGGGGAATGAGCAGTTCTTC	CASSRGQGVGNEQFF